This TCR beta chain is drawn from a study of neurological immune-mediated disorders. The germline CDR1 and CDR2 sequences are KGHDR and SFDVKD. The ends were cut back, 5 bases at V and 5 bases at J, with 15 bases in the middle. The CDR3 sequence is 15 residues long. TCRdb used MiXCR to reprocess the 5' RACE reads, holding one entry per CDR3 protein. The sample has 80,000 to 85,000 distinct CDR3 sequences; 2% to 3% are singletons. This clonotype was found many times. The source of this sequence is a woman between 25 and 40 years old with multiple sclerosis. V gene TRBV24-1 combines with J gene TRBJ2-1, with a possible D match to TRBD2 (7 bases). The sample was PBMCs. DNA for the CDR3: TGTGCCACCAGTGGGGGGGGCGTCGGGAACAATGAGCAGTTCTTC. Amino acid sequence: CATSGGGVGNNEQFF.